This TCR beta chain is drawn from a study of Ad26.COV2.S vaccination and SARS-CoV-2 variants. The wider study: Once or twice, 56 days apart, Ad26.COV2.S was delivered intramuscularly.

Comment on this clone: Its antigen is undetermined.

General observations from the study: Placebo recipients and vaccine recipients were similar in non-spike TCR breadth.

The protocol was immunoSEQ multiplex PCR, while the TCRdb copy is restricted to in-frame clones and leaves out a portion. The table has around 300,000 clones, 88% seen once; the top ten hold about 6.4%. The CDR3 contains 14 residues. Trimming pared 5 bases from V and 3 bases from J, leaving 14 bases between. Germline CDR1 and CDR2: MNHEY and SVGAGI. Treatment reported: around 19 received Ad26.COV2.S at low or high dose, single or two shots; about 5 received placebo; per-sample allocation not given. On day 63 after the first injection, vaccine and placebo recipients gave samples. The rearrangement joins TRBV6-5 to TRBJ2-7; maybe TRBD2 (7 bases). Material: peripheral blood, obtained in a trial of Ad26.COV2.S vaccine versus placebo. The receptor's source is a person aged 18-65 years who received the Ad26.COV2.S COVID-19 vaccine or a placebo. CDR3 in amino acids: CASSPRGADYEQYF. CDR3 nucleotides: TGTGCCAGCAGTCCACGGGGGGCAGACTACGAGCAGTACTTC.